The T cell receptor beta chain described here comes from a study of radiation and T cells in renal cell carcinoma. On the study more broadly: Nephrectomy followed 15 Gy stereotactic body radiation by 4 weeks.

Regarding time point: baseline pretreatment blood. Treatment denoted: 15 Gy SBRT to primary tumor, nephrectomy 4 weeks later. Radiation-treated patients gave blood at baseline, week 2 and week 4. Germline loops: CDR1 SGHRS, CDR2 YFSETQ. The V end was cut by 4 bases, the J end by 4 bases, with 16 bases between. CDR3 length: 15 residues. Assay: immunoSEQ multiplex PCR; the TCRdb copy retains only in-frame clones and omits some. The table includes approximately 100,000 clones, 86% detected once. This clone showed up just once. Its antigen is not known. General study results and limits: Pretreatment tumor biopsies were lacking, so baseline clonotypes are unknown. From baseline, blood top tumor clonotypes peaked at 2 weeks post-radiation.

Specimen: blood, collected from a patient whose treatment included radiotherapy and nephrectomy. The V call is TRBV5-1, the J call TRBJ2-3, with D perhaps matching TRBD1 (6 bases). This clonotype was obtained from a middle-aged man with renal cell carcinoma. CDR3 amino acids: CASSRDTEGADTQYF. The CDR3 DNA sequence: TGCGCCAGCAGCCGGGACACCGAGGGGGCAGATACGCAGTATTTT.